This T cell receptor (beta chain) stems from a study of blood T cell repertoires in COVID-19. This CDR3 region has 13 residues. The V and J ends lost 2 bases and 4 bases respectively, with 9 bases between them. CDR1 and CDR2 (germline): SGHNT, YYREEE (reference sequence). This clone was seen just once. Seattle enrolled patients during active infection and tracked them longitudinally. Study processing details: Estimation of nucleated cell counts was performed using reference gene primer amplification. Profiling relied on immunoSEQ multiplex PCR, and the TCRdb table lists in-frame clones only, not all of them. The V and J calls and clone size were taken over from that table, and D and trimming were inferred from the DNA. The profile shows 150,000 to 200,000 clones, 70% to 90% of them singletons.

The material sequenced was peripheral blood. V is TRBV5-4 and J is TRBJ1-1; weak D call: TRBD1 (6 bases). The receptor was derived from a woman aged 80 or over with COVID-19, enrolled during active disease. The CDR3 bases are TGTGCCAGCAGCTTCGTGGGGGCCACTGAAGCTTTCTTT. Translated: CASSFVGATEAFF.